This T cell receptor (beta chain) was profiled in a study of early T cells in non-severe SARS-CoV-2 infection listed by TCRdb under 2021. Regarding the research as a whole: Because TCR sequencing relied on bulk RNA taken from unsorted whole blood, pairing of alpha and beta chains was not possible. Beyond this particular receptor, the publication reports: VDJdb matching was skewed toward anti-spike CD8 responses and likely underestimated virus-specific expansions, missing private and CD4 specificities.

This clonotype was seen more than once but under ten times. Its target antigen remains unknown. The junction shows a germline mismatch at one end, possibly a read error. Library preparation was by 5' RACE. Sequencing was carried out with a NextSeq 500. Unique molecular identifiers were attached to individual cDNA molecules in the TCR library protocol so that sequencing error and PCR bias could be corrected. Sequencing covered both TCR alpha and beta chains, and within each sample the abundances of alpha and beta sequences were tightly co-correlated. The study's processing was this. Decombinator V4 was used to perform V gene, J gene and CDR3 annotation of TCR sequences. TCRs were defined as expanded if a significant change between any two time points was detected under a Poisson model with p below 0.0001. TCR abundances were normalised to the total number of TCRs sequenced per sample and expressed as counts per million. MAIT TCRs were defined by TRAV1-2 paired with TRAJ12, TRAJ20 or TRAJ33, and iNKT TCRs by TRAV10 paired with TRAJ18. A search of VDJdb, accessed on 1 November 2021, was run for TCRs annotated to CMV, EBV and SARS-CoV-2, with TCRs annotated for multiple antigens excluded. TCRdb reran the public reads through fastp at Q25 and MiXCR, keeping productive beta chains. Entries that share a CDR3 protein sequence are merged under the most common genes and DNA. TCRdb, not the authors, supplied the V and J calls. The sample table lists 85,000 to 100,000 distinct CDR3 sequences, approximately 13% of them with a count of one. The ten largest account for 2% to 2.5% of the sample.

The study was a case-control design nested within a healthcare worker cohort in London, UK, with weekly nasopharyngeal swab PCR tests and blood sampling. Healthcare workers were recruited during the week of the UK lockdown, between 23 and 31 March 2020, and followed weekly for up to about 15 weeks. Looking up the germline V gene (reference sequence) yields CDR1 SSHAT and CDR2 FNYEAQ. Reading from cysteine to phenylalanine, the CDR3 counts 15 amino acids. The only DNA kept is the CDR3, 45 bases in frame from the first base. Recombination linked TRBV7-7 to TRBJ2-5, and TRBD1 matches 8 of the central bases. Sequences were obtained from whole blood. This clonotype was sampled from an adult who was a healthcare worker with PCR-confirmed SARS-CoV-2 infection or an uninfected control (not recorded which). The nucleotide sequence reads as follows: TGTGCTAGCAGCTTAGGGACAGGAGTTCGGGAGACCCAGTACTTC. Translated, this is CASSLGTGVRETQYF.